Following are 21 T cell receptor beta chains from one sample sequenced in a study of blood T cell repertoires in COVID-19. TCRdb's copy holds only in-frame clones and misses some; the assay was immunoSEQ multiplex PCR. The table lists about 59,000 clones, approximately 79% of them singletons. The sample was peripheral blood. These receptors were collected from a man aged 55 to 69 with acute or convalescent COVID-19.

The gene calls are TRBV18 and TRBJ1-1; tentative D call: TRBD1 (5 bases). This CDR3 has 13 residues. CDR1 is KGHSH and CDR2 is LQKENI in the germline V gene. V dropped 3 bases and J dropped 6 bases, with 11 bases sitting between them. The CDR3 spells CASSPYRGAEAFF. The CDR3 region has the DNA TGTGCCAGCTCACCCTACCGGGGGGCTGAAGCTTTCTTT. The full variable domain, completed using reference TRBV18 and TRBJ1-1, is NAGVMQNPRHLVRRRGQEARLRCSPMKGHSHVYWYRQLPEEGLKFMVYLQKENIIDESGMPKERFSAEFPKEGPSILRIQQVVRGDSAAYFCASSPYRGAEAFFGQGTRLTVV.

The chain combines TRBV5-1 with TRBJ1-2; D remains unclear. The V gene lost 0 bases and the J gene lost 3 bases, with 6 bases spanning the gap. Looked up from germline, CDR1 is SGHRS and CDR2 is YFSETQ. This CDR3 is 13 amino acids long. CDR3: CASSLEPDYGYTF. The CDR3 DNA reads TGCGCCAGCAGCTTGGAGCCGGACTATGGCTACACCTTC.

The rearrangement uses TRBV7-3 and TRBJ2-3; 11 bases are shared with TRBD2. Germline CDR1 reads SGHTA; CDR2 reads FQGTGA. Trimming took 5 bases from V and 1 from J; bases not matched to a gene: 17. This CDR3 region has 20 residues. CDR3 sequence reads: CASSLKGLAGGPGRTDTQYF. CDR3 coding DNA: TGTGCCAGCAGCCTAAAGGGCCTAGCGGGAGGACCAGGTCGCACAGATACGCAGTATTTT.

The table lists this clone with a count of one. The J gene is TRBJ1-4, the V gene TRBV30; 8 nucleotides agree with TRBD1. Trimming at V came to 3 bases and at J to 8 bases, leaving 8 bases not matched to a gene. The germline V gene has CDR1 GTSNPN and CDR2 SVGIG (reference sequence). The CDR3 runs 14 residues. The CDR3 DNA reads TGTGCCTGGAGAGACAGGGGCCCCATCGAAAAACTGTTTTTT. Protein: CAWRDRGPIEKLFF.

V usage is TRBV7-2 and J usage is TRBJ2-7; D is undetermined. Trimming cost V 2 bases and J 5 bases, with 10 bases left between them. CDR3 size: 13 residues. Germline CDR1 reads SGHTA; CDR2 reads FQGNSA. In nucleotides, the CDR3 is TGTGCCAGCAGCTTACTAGGCTACGACGAGCAGTACTTC. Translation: CASSLLGYDEQYF.

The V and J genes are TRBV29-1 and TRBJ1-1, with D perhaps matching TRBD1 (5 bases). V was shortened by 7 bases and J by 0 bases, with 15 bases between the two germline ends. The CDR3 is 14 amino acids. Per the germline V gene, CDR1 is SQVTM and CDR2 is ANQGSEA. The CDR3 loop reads CSAPSGVMNTEAFF. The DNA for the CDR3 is TGCAGCGCACCTTCGGGGGTAATGAACACTGAAGCTTTCTTT.

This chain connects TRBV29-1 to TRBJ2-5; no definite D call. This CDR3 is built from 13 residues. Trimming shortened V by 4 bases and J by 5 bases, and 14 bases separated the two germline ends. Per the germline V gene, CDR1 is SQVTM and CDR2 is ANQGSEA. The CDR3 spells CSVGDAGRETQYF. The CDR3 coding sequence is TGCAGCGTTGGAGATGCCGGTCGGGAGACCCAGTACTTC.

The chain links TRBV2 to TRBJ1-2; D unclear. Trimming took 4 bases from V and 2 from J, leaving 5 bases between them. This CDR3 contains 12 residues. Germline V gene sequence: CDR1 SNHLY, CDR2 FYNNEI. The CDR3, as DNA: TGTGCCAGCAGTGGGGAGAACTATGGCTACACCTTC. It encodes CASSGENYGYTF.

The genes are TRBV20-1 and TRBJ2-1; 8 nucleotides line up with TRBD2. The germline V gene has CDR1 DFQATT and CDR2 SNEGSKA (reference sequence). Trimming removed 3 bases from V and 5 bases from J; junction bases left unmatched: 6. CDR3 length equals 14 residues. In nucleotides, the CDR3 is TGCAGTGCTAGTAACAGCGGGAGAAACAATGAGCAGTTCTTC. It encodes CSASNSGRNNEQFF.

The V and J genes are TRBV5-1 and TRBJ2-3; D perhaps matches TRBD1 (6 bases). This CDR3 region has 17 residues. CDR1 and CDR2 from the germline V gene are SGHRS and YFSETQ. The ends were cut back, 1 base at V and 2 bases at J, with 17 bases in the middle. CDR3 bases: TGCGCCAGCAGCTTGATTCGTGGGGGCCAAAACACAGATACGCAGTATTTT. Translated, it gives CASSLIRGGQNTDTQYF. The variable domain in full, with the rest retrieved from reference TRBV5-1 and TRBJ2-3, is KAGVTQTPRYLIKTRGQQVTLSCSPISGHRSVSWYQQTPGQGLQFLFEYFSETQRNKGNFPGRFSGRQFSNSRSEMNVSTLELGDSALYLCASSLIRGGQNTDTQYFGPGTRLTVL.

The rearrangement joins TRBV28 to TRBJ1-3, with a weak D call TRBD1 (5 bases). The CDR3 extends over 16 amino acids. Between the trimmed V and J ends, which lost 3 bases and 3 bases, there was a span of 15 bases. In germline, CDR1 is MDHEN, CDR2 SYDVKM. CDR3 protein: CASSFGVGQGGNTIYF. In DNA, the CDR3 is TGTGCCAGCAGTTTTGGGGTTGGGCAGGGTGGAAACACCATATATTTT.

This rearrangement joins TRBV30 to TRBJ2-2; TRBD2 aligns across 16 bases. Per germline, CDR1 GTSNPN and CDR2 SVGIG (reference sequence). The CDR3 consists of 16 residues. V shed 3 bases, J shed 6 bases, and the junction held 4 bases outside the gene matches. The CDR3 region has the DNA TGTGCCTGGAGCGGGACTAGCGGGAGGGCCGCCGGGGAGCTGTTTTTT. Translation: CAWSGTSGRAAGELFF.

CDR3 nucleotide sequence: TGTGCCAGCAGTTTACTAGGGGCCTCCACAGATACGCAGTATTTT. Its translation: CASSLLGASTDTQYF. This sequence joins TRBV28 and TRBJ2-3; D may be TRBD1 (5 bases). The CDR3 has 15 residues. Germline V gene data show CDR1 as MDHEN and CDR2 as SYDVKM. Trimming left V 2 bases short and J 2 bases short, with 11 bases between.

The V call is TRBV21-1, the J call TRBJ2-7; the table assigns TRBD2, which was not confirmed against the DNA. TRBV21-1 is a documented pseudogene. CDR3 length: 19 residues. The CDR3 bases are TGTGCCAGCAGCTTAAGCCACGAGGTTACAGGAGGGTACTCCTACGAGCAGTACTTC. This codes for CASSLSHEVTGGYSYEQYF.

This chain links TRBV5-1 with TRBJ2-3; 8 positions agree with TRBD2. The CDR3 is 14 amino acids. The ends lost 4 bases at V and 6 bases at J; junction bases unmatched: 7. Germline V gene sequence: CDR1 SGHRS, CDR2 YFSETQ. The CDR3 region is CASSPDSGADTQYF. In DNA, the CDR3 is TGCGCCAGCAGCCCGGATAGCGGGGCGGATACGCAGTATTTT.

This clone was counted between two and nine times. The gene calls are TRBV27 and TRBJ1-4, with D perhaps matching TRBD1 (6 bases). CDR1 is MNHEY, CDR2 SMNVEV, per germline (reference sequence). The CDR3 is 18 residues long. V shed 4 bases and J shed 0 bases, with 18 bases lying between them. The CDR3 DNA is TGTGCCAGCAGTTCCTTGGGGGCGGGAGCCGCAACTAATGAAAAACTGTTTTTT. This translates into CASSSLGAGAATNEKLFF.

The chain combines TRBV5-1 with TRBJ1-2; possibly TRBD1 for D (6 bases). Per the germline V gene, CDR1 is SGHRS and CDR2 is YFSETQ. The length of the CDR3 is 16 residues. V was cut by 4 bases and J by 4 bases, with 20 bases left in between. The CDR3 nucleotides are TGCGCCAGCAGCCCTAATGCGCCCGGACAGAGCTATGGCTACACCTTC. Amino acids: CASSPNAPGQSYGYTF.

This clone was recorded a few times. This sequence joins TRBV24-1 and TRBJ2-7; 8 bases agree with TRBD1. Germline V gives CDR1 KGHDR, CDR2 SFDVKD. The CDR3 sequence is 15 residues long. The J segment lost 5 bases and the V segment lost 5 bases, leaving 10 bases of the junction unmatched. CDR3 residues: CATSARQGRSNEQYF. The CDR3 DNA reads TGTGCCACCAGTGCCAGACAGGGGCGGTCAAACGAGCAGTACTTC.

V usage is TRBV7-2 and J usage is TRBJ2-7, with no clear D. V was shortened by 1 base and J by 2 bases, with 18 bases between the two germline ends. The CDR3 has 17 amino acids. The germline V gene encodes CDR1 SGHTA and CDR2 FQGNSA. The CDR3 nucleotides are TGTGCCAGCAGCTTAGATTTTTTGTCCGGGTCCACCTACGAGCAGTACTTC. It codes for CASSLDFLSGSTYEQYF.

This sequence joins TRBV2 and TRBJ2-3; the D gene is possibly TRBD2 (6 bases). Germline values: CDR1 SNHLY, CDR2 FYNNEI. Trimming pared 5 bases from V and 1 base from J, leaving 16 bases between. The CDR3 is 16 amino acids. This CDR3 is CASSPLEGVGTDTQYF. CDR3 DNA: TGTGCCAGCAGTCCCCTGGAGGGAGTCGGCACAGATACGCAGTATTTT.

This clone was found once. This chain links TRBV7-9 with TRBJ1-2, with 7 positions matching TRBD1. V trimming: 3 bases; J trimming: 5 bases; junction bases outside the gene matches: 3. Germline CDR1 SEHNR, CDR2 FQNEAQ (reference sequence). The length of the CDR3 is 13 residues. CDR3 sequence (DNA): TGTGCCAGCAGCTTGGGGACAGTTTATGGCTACACCTTC. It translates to CASSLGTVYGYTF.